At least ten counts were recorded for the clone carrying this TCR beta chain. This sample was included in a study of T-cell reconstitution after alpha-beta-depleted transplantation in children. The V end was cut by 4 bases, the J end by 3 bases, with 18 bases between. The CDR3 runs to 16 residues. The germline gives CDR1 SEHNR, CDR2 FQNEAQ (reference sequence). Unique molecular identifiers tagged the TCRbeta library. TCRdb re-analysed the PCR reads in MiXCR, keeping a single row per CDR3 protein. Seen here are around 96,000 distinct CDR3 sequences, 9% to 15% observed once, and the top ten hold approximately 13%.

This chain uses TRBV7-9 with TRBJ1-1; D is perhaps TRBD1 (6 bases). The sample here was PBMCs from the stem cell graft donor, taken from the stem cell graft. The clonotype originates from a human donor who donated a stem cell graft to a child with inherited bone marrow failure. CDR3 residues: CASSSRTAPWDTEAFF. As DNA, the CDR3 is TGTGCCAGCAGCTCAAGGACAGCTCCTTGGGACACTGAAGCTTTCTTT.